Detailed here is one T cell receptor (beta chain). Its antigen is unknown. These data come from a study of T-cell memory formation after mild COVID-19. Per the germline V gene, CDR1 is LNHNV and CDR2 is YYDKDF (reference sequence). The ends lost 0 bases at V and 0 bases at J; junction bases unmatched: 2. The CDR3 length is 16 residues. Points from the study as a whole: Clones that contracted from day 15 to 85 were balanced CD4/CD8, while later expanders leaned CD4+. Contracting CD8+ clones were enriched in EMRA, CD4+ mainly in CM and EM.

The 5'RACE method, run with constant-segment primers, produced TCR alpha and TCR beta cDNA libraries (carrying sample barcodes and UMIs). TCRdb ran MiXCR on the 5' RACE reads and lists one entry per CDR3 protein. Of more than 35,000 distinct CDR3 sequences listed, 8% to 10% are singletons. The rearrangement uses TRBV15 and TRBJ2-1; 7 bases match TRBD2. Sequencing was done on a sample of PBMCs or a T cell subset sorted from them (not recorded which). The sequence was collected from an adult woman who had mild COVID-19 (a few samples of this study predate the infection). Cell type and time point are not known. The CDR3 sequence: CATSRESGGSYNEQFF. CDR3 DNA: TGTGCCACCAGCAGAGAATCGGGGGGCTCCTACAATGAGCAGTTCTTC.